This TCR beta chain was captured in a study of T-cell reconstitution after alpha-beta-depleted transplantation in children. Worth noting for this clonotype: Its antigen is undetermined.

TCRbeta library construction was performed incorporating unique molecular identifiers. Via MiXCR, TCRdb re-called the PCR reads, giving one row per CDR3 protein. Counted here are about 500,000 distinct CDR3 sequences, about 10% occurring once; the ten biggest clones make up 11% to 15%. This CDR3 region has 15 residues. Germline V lookup: CDR1 DFQATT, CDR2 SNEGSKA (reference sequence). Unmatched junction bases numbered 12, after V lost 5 bases and J lost 6 bases. Study-wide results and caveats: T cells produced anew were the main source of T-cell counts and diversity one year after transplant. The high TCRbeta diversity at day 60 in some patients came from surviving recipient T cells and thymic progenitors. Several hundred rapidly expanded clones from non-depleted graft cells reportedly supplied alpha-beta T cells about two months post-transplant.

This clonotype originated in a female patient under 10 years old who had a stem cell transplant for aplastic anemia, so the T cells may come from the graft donor. Material: PBMCs, mostly from graft donor cells, obtained 180 days after TCRalphabeta/CD19-depleted stem cell transplant. The chain couples TRBV20-1 to TRBJ2-1, with 8 bases fitting TRBD2. CDR3 residues: CSAPRTSLPSNEQFF. The CDR3 DNA is TGCAGTGCTCCACGGACTAGCCTCCCGTCCAATGAGCAGTTCTTC.